This record looks at one T cell receptor beta chain sequence and its context. Its antigen is currently unknown. From germline, CDR1 is MNHEY and CDR2 SVGEGT. V was shortened by 6 bases and J by 2 bases, with 13 bases between the two germline ends. The CDR3 is 15 amino acids. The data are from a study of post-analysis software for immune sequencing data. About the study: Clinical courses comprised relapsing-remitting, secondary progressive and progressive-relapsing multiple sclerosis. Notes on the study in general: Strong co-clustering by F measure linked samples that shared a preparation batch. Comparison of patients with controls showed five or six TRBV segments more frequent in patients, TRBV5-6, TRBV5-1 and TRBV20-1 among them. Controls significantly exceeded multiple sclerosis patients in normalized Chao1 diversity.

Unique molecular identifiers tagged the TCR beta cDNA libraries. Each batch of about 0.95 to 11 million T cells produced roughly 0.5 million cDNA molecules. MiXCR, applied by TCRdb to the PCR reads, yields one record per CDR3 protein. The profile shows roughly 620,000 distinct CDR3 sequences, roughly two fifths of them singletons. The V call is TRBV6-2 or TRBV6-3, the J call TRBJ1-4; D unclear. This receptor was obtained from a girl aged 5 to 17 with multiple sclerosis. Sequenced input: blood. The CDR3 DNA follows: TGTGCCAGCAGCGATGTAGGGAGGACTAATGAAAAACTGTTTTTT. It yields the protein CASSDVGRTNEKLFF.